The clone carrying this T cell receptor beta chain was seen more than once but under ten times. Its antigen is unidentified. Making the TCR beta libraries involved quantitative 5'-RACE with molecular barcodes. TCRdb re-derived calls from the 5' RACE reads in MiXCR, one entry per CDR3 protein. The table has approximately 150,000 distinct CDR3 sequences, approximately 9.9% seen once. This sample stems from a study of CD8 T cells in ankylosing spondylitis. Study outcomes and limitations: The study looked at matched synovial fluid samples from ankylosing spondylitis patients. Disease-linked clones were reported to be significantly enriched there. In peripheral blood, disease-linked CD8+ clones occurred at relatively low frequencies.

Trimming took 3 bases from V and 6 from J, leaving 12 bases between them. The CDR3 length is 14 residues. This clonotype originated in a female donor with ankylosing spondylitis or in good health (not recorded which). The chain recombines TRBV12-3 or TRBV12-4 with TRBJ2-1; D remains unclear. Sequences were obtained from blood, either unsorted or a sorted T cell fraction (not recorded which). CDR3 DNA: TGTGCCAGCAGTTTCTCCGGAGAGAGCAATGAGCAGTTCTTC. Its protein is CASSFSGESNEQFF.